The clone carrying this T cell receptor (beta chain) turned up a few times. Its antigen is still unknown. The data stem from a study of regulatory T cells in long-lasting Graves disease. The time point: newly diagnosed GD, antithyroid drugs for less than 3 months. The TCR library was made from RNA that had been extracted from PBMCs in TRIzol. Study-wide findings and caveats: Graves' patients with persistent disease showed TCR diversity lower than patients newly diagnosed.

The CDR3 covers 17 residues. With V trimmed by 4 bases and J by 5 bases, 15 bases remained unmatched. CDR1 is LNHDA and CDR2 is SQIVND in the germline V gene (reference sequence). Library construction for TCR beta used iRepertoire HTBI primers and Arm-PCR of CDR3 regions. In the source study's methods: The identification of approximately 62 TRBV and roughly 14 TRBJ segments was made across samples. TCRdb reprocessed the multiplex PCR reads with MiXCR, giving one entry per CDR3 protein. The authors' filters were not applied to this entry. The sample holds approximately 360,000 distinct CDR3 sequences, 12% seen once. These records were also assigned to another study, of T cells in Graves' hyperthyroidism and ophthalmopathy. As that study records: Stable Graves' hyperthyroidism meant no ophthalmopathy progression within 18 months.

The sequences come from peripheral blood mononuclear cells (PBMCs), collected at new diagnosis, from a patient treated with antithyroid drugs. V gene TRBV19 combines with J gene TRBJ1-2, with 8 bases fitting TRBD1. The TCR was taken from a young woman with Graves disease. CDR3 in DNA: TGTGCCAGTAGTACCTTCCACGTACAGGGGGTGAGGTATGGCTACACCTTC. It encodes CASSTFHVQGVRYGYTF.